These 4 T cell receptor beta chains came from one sample sequenced in a study of cytomegalovirus exposure and HLA in healthy donors (dated by TCRdb to 2016 to 2017). The library was built by means of the immunoSEQ multiplex PCR assay. The multiplex PCR relied on a mix of 60 forward primers for TCR Vbeta segments and 13 reverse primers for TCR Jbeta segments. The source is immuneACCESS, and TCRdb retained only in-frame sequences with V and J called. Part of the clones is not carried over; for the studies checked, unresolved V genes explain less than half of this, and the remainder is unexplained. A total of 250,000 to 350,000 clones appear in this sample, 80% of them only once. The top ten hold about 0.3% of the sample. Sample: PBMCs. These receptors came from a girl aged 2-10 years in good health and CMV-seronegative.

CDR3 DNA: TGCGCCAGCAGCGTAGACTATCAGCCCCAGCATTTT. Its translation: CASSVDYQPQHF. J is TRBJ1-5 and V is TRBV10-2; D is uncertain. CDR3 length equals 12 residues. V lost 6 bases, J lost 5 bases, and 8 bases lay in between. Germline assignment: CDR1 WSHSY and CDR2 SAAADI.

The rearrangement joins TRBV2 to TRBJ2-7, with 8 positions matching TRBD2. Trimming cost V 7 bases and J 1 base; bases outside gene matches: 12. Germline V gives CDR1 SNHLY, CDR2 FYNNEI. CDR3 length: 16 residues. The CDR3 is CASITESGGPSYEQYF. The CDR3 coding sequence is TGTGCCAGCATCACAGAGAGCGGGGGCCCTTCCTACGAGCAGTACTTC.

J is TRBJ1-1 and V is TRBV5-1, with 7 bases matching TRBD1. After removal of 5 bases from V and 8 bases from J, the junction contained 12 bases not matched to a gene. The germline V gene has CDR1 SGHRS and CDR2 YFSETQ. The CDR3 covers 14 residues. The CDR3 coding sequence is TGCGCCAGCAGAGCTAGACAGGGATTAGGCGAAGCTTTCTTT. This codes for CASRARQGLGEAFF.

V and J are TRBV29-1 and TRBJ1-2, with 8 nucleotides matching TRBD1. Germline trimming cut 6 bases from V and 8 bases from J; bases unmatched to any gene: 11. The CDR3 runs to 13 residues. CDR1 and CDR2 (germline): SQVTM, ANQGSEA. The CDR3 is CSVGLTGVGGYTF. CDR3 in DNA: TGCAGCGTAGGCCTGACAGGGGTAGGAGGCTACACCTTC.